This T cell receptor beta chain was captured by sequencing in a study of cytomegalovirus exposure and HLA in healthy donors. Across the whole study: An early release of data contained approximately 80 million unique TCRs, which came from HLA-typed donors.

J was trimmed by 2 bases and V by 2 bases; bases with no gene match: 5. This CDR3 comprises 15 residues. The V gene's germline CDR1 is SGDLS and CDR2 YYNGEE. General observations from the study: No immune exposure information besides CMV serostatus was available. Associated with HLA alleles at 0.05 false discovery rate in a later analysis were around 15,000 TCR beta sequences.

Remarks on this clone: Its antigen is not identified.

The primer mix had 60 Vbeta and 13 Jbeta primers. Sequencing used immunoSEQ multiplex PCR; TCRdb keeps in-frame clones, though not all of them. The table includes about 140,000 clones, over 75% detected once. The genes are TRBV9 and TRBJ2-3; TRBD2 matches 7 bases. The TCR sequence derives from a female donor in good health and CMV-seronegative. Sequencing input: PBMCs. CDR3 nucleotide sequence: TGTGCCAGCAGCGTCTCTAGCGGATTCACAGATACGCAGTATTTT. Protein sequence: CASSVSSGFTDTQYF.